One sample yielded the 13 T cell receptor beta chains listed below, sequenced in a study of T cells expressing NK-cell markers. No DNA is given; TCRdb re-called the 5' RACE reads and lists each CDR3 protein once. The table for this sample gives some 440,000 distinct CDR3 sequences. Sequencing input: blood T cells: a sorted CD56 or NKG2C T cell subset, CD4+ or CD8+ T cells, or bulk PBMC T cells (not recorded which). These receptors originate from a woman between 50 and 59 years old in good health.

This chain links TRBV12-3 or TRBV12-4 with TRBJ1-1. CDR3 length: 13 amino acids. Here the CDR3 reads CASSSKMNTEAFF.

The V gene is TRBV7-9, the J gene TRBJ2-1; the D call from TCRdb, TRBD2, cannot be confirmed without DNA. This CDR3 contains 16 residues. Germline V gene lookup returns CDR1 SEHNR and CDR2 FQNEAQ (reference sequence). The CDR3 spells CASSPIRAGGPGEQFF.

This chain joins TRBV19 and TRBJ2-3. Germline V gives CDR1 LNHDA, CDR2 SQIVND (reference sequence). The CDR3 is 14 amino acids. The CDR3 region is CASRTTVRRDTQYF.

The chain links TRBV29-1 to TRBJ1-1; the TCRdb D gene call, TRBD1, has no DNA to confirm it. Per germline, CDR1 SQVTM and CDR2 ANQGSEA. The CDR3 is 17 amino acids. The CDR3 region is CSVGTGRSFSMNTEAFF.

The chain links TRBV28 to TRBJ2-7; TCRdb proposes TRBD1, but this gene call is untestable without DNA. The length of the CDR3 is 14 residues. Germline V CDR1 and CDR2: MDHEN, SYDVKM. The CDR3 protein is CASTEPGQTSEQYF.

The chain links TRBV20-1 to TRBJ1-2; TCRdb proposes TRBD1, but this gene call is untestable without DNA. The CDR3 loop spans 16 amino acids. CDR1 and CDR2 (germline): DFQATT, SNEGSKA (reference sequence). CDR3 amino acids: CSAREGHQPPNYGYTF.

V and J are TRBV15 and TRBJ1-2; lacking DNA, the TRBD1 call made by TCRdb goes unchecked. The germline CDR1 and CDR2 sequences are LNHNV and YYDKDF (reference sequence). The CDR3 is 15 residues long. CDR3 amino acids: CATSGGDHELGGYTF.

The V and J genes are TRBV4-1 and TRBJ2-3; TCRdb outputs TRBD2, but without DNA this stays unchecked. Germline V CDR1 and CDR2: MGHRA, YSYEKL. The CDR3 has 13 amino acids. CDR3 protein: CASSQREADTQYF.

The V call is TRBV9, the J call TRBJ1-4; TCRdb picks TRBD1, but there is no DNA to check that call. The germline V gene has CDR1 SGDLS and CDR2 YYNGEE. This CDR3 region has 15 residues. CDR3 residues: CASSLVGARGEKLFF.

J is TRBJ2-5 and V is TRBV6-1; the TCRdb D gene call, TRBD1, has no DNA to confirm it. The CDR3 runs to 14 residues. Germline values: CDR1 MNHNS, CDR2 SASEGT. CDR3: CASSGLTGEETQYF.

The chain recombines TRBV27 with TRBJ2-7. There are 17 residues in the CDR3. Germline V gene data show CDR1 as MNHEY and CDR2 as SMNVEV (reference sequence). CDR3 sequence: CASSLTSGWSTSYEQYF.

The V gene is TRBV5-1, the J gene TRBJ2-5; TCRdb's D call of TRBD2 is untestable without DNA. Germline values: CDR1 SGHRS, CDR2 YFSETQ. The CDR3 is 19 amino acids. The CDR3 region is CASSLEFGTSGSMGETQYF. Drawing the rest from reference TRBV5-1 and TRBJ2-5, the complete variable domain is KAGVTQTPRYLIKTRGQQVTLSCSPISGHRSVSWYQQTPGQGLQFLFEYFSETQRNKGNFPGRFSGRQFSNSRSEMNVSTLELGDSALYLCASSLEFGTSGSMGETQYFGPGTRLLVL.

CDR3 in amino acids: CASTNAAGSAKNIQYF. This chain joins TRBV6-5 and TRBJ2-4; TCRdb names TRBD2, which stays unverified in the absence of DNA. Germline V gene data show CDR1 as MNHEY and CDR2 as SVGAGI. The CDR3 spans 16 residues.